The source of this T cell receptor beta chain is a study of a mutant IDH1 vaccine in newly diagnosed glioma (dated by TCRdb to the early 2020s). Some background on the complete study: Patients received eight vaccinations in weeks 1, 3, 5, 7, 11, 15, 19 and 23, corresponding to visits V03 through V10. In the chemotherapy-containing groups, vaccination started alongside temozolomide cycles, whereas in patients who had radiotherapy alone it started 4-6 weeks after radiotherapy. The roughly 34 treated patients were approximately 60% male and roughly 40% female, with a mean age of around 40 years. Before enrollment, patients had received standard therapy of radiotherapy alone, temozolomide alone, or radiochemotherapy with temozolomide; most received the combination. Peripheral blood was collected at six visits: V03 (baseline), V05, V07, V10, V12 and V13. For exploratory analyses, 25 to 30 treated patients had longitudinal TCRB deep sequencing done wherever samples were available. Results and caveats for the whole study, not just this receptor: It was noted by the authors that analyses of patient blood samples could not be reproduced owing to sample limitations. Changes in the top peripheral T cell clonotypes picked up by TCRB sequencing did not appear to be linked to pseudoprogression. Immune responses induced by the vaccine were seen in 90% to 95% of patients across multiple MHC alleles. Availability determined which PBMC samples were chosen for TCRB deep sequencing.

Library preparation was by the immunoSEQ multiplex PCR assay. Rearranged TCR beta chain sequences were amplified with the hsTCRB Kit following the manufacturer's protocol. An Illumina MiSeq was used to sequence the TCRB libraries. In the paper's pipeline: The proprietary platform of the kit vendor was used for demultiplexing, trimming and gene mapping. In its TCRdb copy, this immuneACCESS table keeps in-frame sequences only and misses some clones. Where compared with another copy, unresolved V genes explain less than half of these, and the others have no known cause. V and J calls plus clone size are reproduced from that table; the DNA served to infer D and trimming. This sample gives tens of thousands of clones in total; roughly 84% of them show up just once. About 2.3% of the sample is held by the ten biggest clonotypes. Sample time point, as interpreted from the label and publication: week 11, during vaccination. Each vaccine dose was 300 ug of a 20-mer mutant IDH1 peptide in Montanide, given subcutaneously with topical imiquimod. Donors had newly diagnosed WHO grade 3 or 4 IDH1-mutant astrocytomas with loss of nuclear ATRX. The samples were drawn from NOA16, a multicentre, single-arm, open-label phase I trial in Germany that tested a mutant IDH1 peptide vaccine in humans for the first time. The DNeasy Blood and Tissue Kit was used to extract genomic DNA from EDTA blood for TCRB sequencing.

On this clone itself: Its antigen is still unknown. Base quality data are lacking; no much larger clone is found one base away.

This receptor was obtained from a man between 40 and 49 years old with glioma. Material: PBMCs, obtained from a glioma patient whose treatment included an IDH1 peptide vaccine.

The DNA reads TGTGCCAGCAGCTTGGGGAATCGTAGGAAGGGTGATGAAGCTTTCTTT. This gives the protein CASSLGNRRKGDEAFF. The chain joins TRBV5-4 to TRBJ1-1; no confident D gene assignment can be made. From its cysteine to its phenylalanine, the CDR3 spans 16 amino acids. Only CDR3 DNA remains: 48 bases, in frame from the first base. CDR1 SGHNT and CDR2 YYREEE are derived from the germline V gene (reference sequence). The junction carries 19 bases between V and J, which are trimmed by 0 bases and 7 bases respectively.